This TCR beta chain comes out of a study of cytomegalovirus exposure and HLA in healthy donors. A multiplex PCR was run with 60 Vbeta primers and 13 Jbeta primers. Assay: immunoSEQ multiplex PCR; the TCRdb copy retains only in-frame clones and omits some. The repertoire holds 150,000 to 200,000 clones, with roughly 78% as singletons. Study-wide findings and caveats: Across HLA loci, a later analysis found differing TCR association rates, with DRB1 most and HLA-C fewest.

After removal of 2 bases from V and 3 bases from J, the junction contained 5 bases not matched to a gene. The CDR3 contains 14 residues. CDR1 is SGHRS and CDR2 is YFSETQ in the germline V gene. Comment on this clone: The antigen remains unidentified.

Sample: PBMCs. The rearrangement uses TRBV5-1 and TRBJ2-7; 7 bases agree with TRBD1. The origin of this receptor is a woman between 35 and 50 years old in good health and CMV-seronegative. The CDR3 loop reads CASSFTGTVYEQYF. The CDR3 DNA follows: TGCGCCAGCAGCTTCACCGGGACAGTCTACGAGCAGTACTTC.